Listed below are T cell receptor beta chains from one sample, sequenced in a study of cytomegalovirus exposure and HLA in healthy donors. Measured with immunoSEQ multiplex PCR; TCRdb has only the in-frame clones, and not every one. The sample contains 150,000 to 200,000 clones, roughly 80% of which appear only once. The sequenced sample was PBMCs. The receptor source for this set is a boy younger than 18 in good health and CMV-seronegative. Each CDR3 is given with its conserved first and last residue. The D gene is left open where the match is weak. Size is stated for part of the rows, as once, few or many counts, or as a class when the clone is expanded.

d_call j_call v_call clone_size cdr3_nt cdr3_aa
TRBD1 TRBJ1-2 TRBV18 . TGTGCCAGCTCACCACGGGACAGGGACTACTATGGCTACACCTTC CASSPRDRDYYGYTF
TRBD1 TRBJ1-2 TRBV20-1 once TGCAGTGCTCTTGACAGGGAGGGCTACACCTTC CSALDREGYTF
. TRBJ1-1 TRBV19 . TGTGCCAGTTCTACAGGGATGAACACTGAAGCTTTCTTT CASSTGMNTEAFF
. TRBJ2-1 TRBV4-1 . TGCGCCAGCAGCCAAGCCCTATCTATTGAGCAGTTCTTC CASSQALSIEQFF
. TRBJ2-1 TRBV14 . TGTGCCAGCAGCCAAGATGTAGGGGGTCCACTATACAATGAGCAGTTCTTC CASSQDVGGPLYNEQFF
TRBD1 TRBJ1-1 TRBV10-3 . TGTGCCATCAGTGAGAGGGGACAGGGGCTTCTCACTGAAGCTTTCTTT CAISERGQGLLTEAFF
. TRBJ1-1 TRBV7-8 . TGTGCCAGCAGCCCACTAGTCATGAACACTGAAGCTTTCTTT CASSPLVMNTEAFF
. TRBJ1-6 TRBV6-5 . TGTGCCAGCAGTTCTCTCACAGGGAATTCACCCCTCCACTTT CASSSLTGNSPLHF
. TRBJ1-5 TRBV9 . TGTGCCAGCAGCGTAGATGAGGGTATAGGTCAGCCCCAGCATTTT CASSVDEGIGQPQHF
TRBD1 TRBJ1-1 TRBV7-3 . TGTGCCAGCAGCTTAGGTCACACCGGGACAGCGAACACTGAAGCTTTCTTT CASSLGHTGTANTEAFF
. TRBJ1-6 TRBV4-1 . TGCGCCAGCAGCCTTTACCCCGGGACATGGAATTCACCCCTCCACTTT CASSLYPGTWNSPLHF
TRBD1 TRBJ2-3 TRBV11-3 few TGTGCCAGCAGATTAGGACAGGGGGCAGATACGCAGTATTTT CASRLGQGADTQYF
TRBD1 TRBJ1-2 TRBV5-1 . TGCGCCAGCAGCCCGCAAGCAGGGGGTGGCTACACCTTC CASSPQAGGGYTF
. TRBJ1-1 TRBV7-3 . TGTGCCAGCAGCTATGGGGGGGGGCAGAACACTGAAGCTTTCTTT CASSYGGGQNTEAFF
TRBD2 TRBJ2-7 TRBV7-2 . TGTGCCAGCAGCTTAAGGCGGGAGTTCCCCTACGAGCAGTACTTC CASSLRREFPYEQYF
. TRBJ1-3 TRBV19 . TGTGCCAGTAGTATAGGGGGGCCTGGAAACACCATATATTTT CASSIGGPGNTIYF
TRBD1 TRBJ1-4 TRBV5-1 . TGCGCCAGCAGCCGGGACAGCTCTAATGAAAAACTGTTTTTT CASSRDSSNEKLFF
. TRBJ2-7 TRBV19 . TGTGCCAGTAGTACCGGGGGTAGCGAGCAGTACTTC CASSTGGSEQYF
TRBD1 TRBJ2-3 TRBV7-9 few TGTGCCAGCAGCTTACATCTATTTCGGGGACAGGGAGACACAGATACGCAGTATTTT CASSLHLFRGQGDTDTQYF
TRBD1 TRBJ1-4 TRBV7-9 . TGTGCCAGCAGCTACCTTGGACAGGGCTATGAAAAACTGTTTTTT CASSYLGQGYEKLFF
. TRBJ1-2 TRBV27 . TGTGCCACCAAAGGGGGTTTGAAAGGCTACACCTTC CATKGGLKGYTF
. TRBJ2-2 TRBV28 . TGTGCCAGCAGTTTAGAACAGGGCAAAACCGGGGAGCTGTTTTTT CASSLEQGKTGELFF
. TRBJ2-7 TRBV19 . TGTGCCAGTAGTATAGAGTGGAACAGTGCCTACGAGCAGTACTTC CASSIEWNSAYEQYF
. TRBJ1-1 TRBV7-9 . TGTGCCAGCAGTCTTCCGGGACAGAACACTGAAGCTTTCTTT CASSLPGQNTEAFF
TRBD1 TRBJ1-6 TRBV2 . TGTGCCAGCAGTTCCCGGGACAGAGCATCTCCTTCACCCCTCCACTTT CASSSRDRASPSPLHF
TRBD1 TRBJ1-2 TRBV7-9 . TGTGCCAGCAGCACCACAGGGGGAGTCTTTGGCTACACCTTC CASSTTGGVFGYTF
. TRBJ1-1 TRBV27 . TGTGCCACCGTAGATTCTGCTGAAGCTTTCTTT CATVDSAEAFF
TRBD1 TRBJ2-1 TRBV5-1 . TGCGCCAGCAGCCTACCGGGACAGGGTTTAAATGAGCAGTTCTTC CASSLPGQGLNEQFF
. TRBJ2-5 TRBV12-5 . TGTGCTAGTGGGATAAACATAGCGGTAGCTCCAGAGACCCAGTACTTC CASGINIAVAPETQYF
. TRBJ2-2 TRBV29-1 . TGCAGCGTTGCACCGCCAGGCACCACCGGGGAGCTGTTTTTT CSVAPPGTTGELFF
TRBD2 TRBJ2-7 TRBV5-5 . TGTGCCAGCAGCTTCTATCTAGCGGGAGGAATCCTATACGAGCAGTACTTC CASSFYLAGGILYEQYF
TRBD1 TRBJ1-6 TRBV5-4 . TGTGCCAGCAGCTTGGACAGGGGAGGACCCCTCCACTTT CASSLDRGGPLHF
. TRBJ1-6 TRBV5-4 . TGTGCCAGCAGTCTTTCGAGCTCCTATAATTCACCCCTCCACTTT CASSLSSSYNSPLHF
TRBD1 TRBJ2-2 TRBV10-3 . TGTGCCATCAGTGACGACAGGGCACACACCGGGGAGCTGTTTTTT CAISDDRAHTGELFF
. TRBJ1-2 TRBV11-2 . TGTGCCAGCAGCTTGACCGCAGGGCCCTACTTC CASSLTAGPYF
. TRBJ1-1 TRBV28 . TGTGCCTCCCAGGGCGTGGGTGGACGGGACACTGAAGCTTTCTTT CASQGVGGRDTEAFF
. TRBJ1-1 TRBV19 . TGTGCCAGTAGCCCCCGGCGGGTTGAGGGTGCTTTCTTT CASSPRRVEGAFF
TRBD1 TRBJ1-1 TRBV5-4 . TGTGCCAGCAGCTTGAGAGGGGGCTACACTGAAGCTTTCTTT CASSLRGGYTEAFF
. TRBJ1-1 TRBV4-3 . TGCGCCAGCAGCCAAGTTCAGGGCAGGGATTCTTTCTTT CASSQVQGRDSFF